A selection of T cell receptor beta chains follows, all from one sample in a study of T cell repertoires in aging, cancer and after chemotherapy. TCRdb re-called the multiplex PCR reads through MiXCR, storing one row per CDR3 protein. The sample lists more than 9,500 distinct CDR3 sequences, approximately 31% occurring once. Material: blood. Receptors originate from a human donor in good health. The donor label of this sample is uncertain. The CDR3 runs from the conserved cysteine through the conserved F or W. The D gene is left open where the match is weak. Clone size appears in some rows only: once, few, many, or a class for an expanded clone.

j_call: TRBJ2-5; clone_size: .; d_call: .; cdr3_length: 14; v_call: TRBV19; cdr3_nt: TGTGCCAGTAGTATAGTCGTCAGCCAAGAGACCCAGTACTTC; cdr3_aa: CASSIVVSQETQYF
j_call: TRBJ2-2; clone_size: .; d_call: .; cdr3_length: 16; v_call: TRBV5-1; cdr3_nt: TGCGCCAGCAGCTTGCAGGGAGACGCGAACACCGGGGAGCTGTTTTTT; cdr3_aa: CASSLQGDANTGELFF
j_call: TRBJ2-3; clone_size: few; d_call: .; cdr3_length: 12; v_call: TRBV12-3/TRBV12-4; cdr3_nt: TGTGCCAGCAAGGCATCCACAGATACGCAGTATTTT; cdr3_aa: CASKASTDTQYF
j_call: TRBJ2-7; clone_size: .; d_call: TRBD2; cdr3_length: 17; v_call: TRBV20-1; cdr3_nt: TGCAGTGCTAGAGATGAATTGCTAGCGGGGGGTCCGTCCGAGCAGTACTTC; cdr3_aa: CSARDELLAGGPSEQYF
j_call: TRBJ1-4; clone_size: few; d_call: .; cdr3_length: 15; v_call: TRBV7-9; cdr3_nt: TGTGCCAGCAGCCTAGGACGGTCAACTAATGAAAAACTGTTTTTT; cdr3_aa: CASSLGRSTNEKLFF
j_call: TRBJ2-2; clone_size: medium-sized; d_call: .; cdr3_length: 12; v_call: TRBV5-6; cdr3_nt: TGTGCCAGCAGCTTGGCCTCCCCGCCCCTGTTTTTT; cdr3_aa: CASSLASPPLFF
j_call: TRBJ1-6; clone_size: .; d_call: .; cdr3_length: 13; v_call: TRBV11-2; cdr3_nt: TGTGCCAGCAGCGCTGGTGGGGGGTCACCCCTCCACTTT; cdr3_aa: CASSAGGGSPLHF
j_call: TRBJ2-1; clone_size: .; d_call: TRBD2; cdr3_length: 16; v_call: TRBV7-6; cdr3_nt: TGTGCCAGCAGCAAGCAGCGGGGGGGCAGGTACAATGAGCAGTTCTTC; cdr3_aa: CASSKQRGGRYNEQFF
j_call: TRBJ1-6; clone_size: few; d_call: TRBD1; cdr3_length: 14; v_call: TRBV5-6; cdr3_nt: TGTGCCAGCACCCCCCGGGACAGGTCGGTACCCCTCCACTTT; cdr3_aa: CASTPRDRSVPLHF
j_call: TRBJ1-5; clone_size: few; d_call: .; cdr3_length: 14; v_call: TRBV11-1; cdr3_nt: TGTGCCAGCAGCTTGCACGGAAATAATCAGCCCCAGCATTTT; cdr3_aa: CASSLHGNNQPQHF
j_call: TRBJ1-1; clone_size: medium-sized; d_call: .; cdr3_length: 13; v_call: TRBV29-1; cdr3_nt: TGCAGCGTTGATCAAACAGGTCAGGCTGAAGCTTTCTTT; cdr3_aa: CSVDQTGQAEAFF
j_call: TRBJ1-1; clone_size: .; d_call: TRBD1; cdr3_length: 12; v_call: TRBV5-4; cdr3_nt: TGTGCCAGCAGCTTGGGACAGGGAAAAGCTTTCTTT; cdr3_aa: CASSLGQGKAFF